The 21 T cell receptor beta chains in this list originate from one sample, sequenced in a study of T-cell reconstitution after alpha-beta-depleted transplantation in children. Unique molecular identifiers were built into the TCRbeta library. Using its own MiXCR run on the PCR reads, TCRdb lists one record per CDR3 protein. Here the sample spans 200,000 to 250,000 distinct CDR3 sequences, more than 10% being singletons. Sample: PBMCs from the stem cell graft donor, taken from the stem cell graft. The receptors were sampled from a human donor who donated a stem cell graft to a child with acute lymphoblastic leukemia.

This clonotype was detected ten times or more. The gene calls are TRBV10-3 and TRBJ2-7; 9 bases are shared with TRBD1. CDR1 and CDR2 (germline): ENHRY, SYGVKD. CDR3 length equals 16 residues. Trimming cost V 3 bases and J 2 bases; bases outside gene matches: 8. The CDR3 sequence is CAISDSGTGIPYEQYF. The CDR3 nucleotides read TGTGCCATCAGTGATAGTGGGACAGGGATCCCCTACGAGCAGTACTTC.

This clonotype appeared a few times. This chain links TRBV4-3 with TRBJ2-2; the D is unclear. V dropped 1 base and J dropped 3 bases, with 6 bases sitting between them. The germline V gene encodes CDR1 LGHNA and CDR2 YSLEER. The length of the CDR3 is 14 residues. The CDR3 DNA reads as TGCGCCAGCAGCCAAGGGCAGGACACCGGGGAGCTGTTTTTT. Translating it yields CASSQGQDTGELFF.

This clonotype occurred a few times. The J gene is TRBJ2-3, the V gene TRBV7-2; TRBD2 matches 13 bases. The CDR3 runs 16 residues. Unmatched junction bases numbered 4, after V lost 5 bases and J lost 2 bases. Per the germline V gene, CDR1 is SGHTA and CDR2 is FQGNSA. CDR3 protein: CASSMGLAGPTDTQYF. In DNA form, the CDR3 reads TGTGCCAGCAGCATGGGACTAGCGGGGCCCACAGATACGCAGTATTTT.

The V and J genes are TRBV10-3 and TRBJ2-7, with a weak D call TRBD2 (5 bases). The V end was cut by 2 bases, the J end by 5 bases, with 13 bases between. This CDR3 spans 14 amino acids. Per the germline V gene, CDR1 is ENHRY and CDR2 is SYGVKD. In DNA, the CDR3 is TGTGCCATCAGTGAGGTCGGCGATAGCGACGAGCAGTACTTC. Amino acid sequence: CAISEVGDSDEQYF.

Many counts were recorded for this clonotype. The chain carries TRBV20-1 and TRBJ1-3, with D possibly TRBD1 on 6 matching bases. V dropped 2 bases and J dropped 2 bases, with 13 bases sitting between them. This CDR3 has 15 residues. Germline CDR1 reads DFQATT; CDR2 reads SNEGSKA (reference sequence). The CDR3 nucleotides read TGCAGTGCTAGAAACAGGGAGTTTACTGGAAACACCATATATTTT. This translates into CSARNREFTGNTIYF.

This clonotype was observed a few times. The J gene is TRBJ2-7, the V gene TRBV20-1; 7 bases are shared with TRBD1. Trimming took 0 bases from V and 4 from J; bases not matched to a gene: 3. Germline CDR1 and CDR2: DFQATT and SNEGSKA (reference sequence). The CDR3 length is 13 residues. This chain's CDR3 is CSARDARGYEQYF. CDR3 DNA sequence: TGCAGTGCTAGAGATGCCAGGGGGTACGAGCAGTACTTC.

This clonotype was counted many times. The chain joins TRBV10-3 to TRBJ2-1; D ambiguous. The CDR3 totals 13 residues. Trimming took 3 bases from V and 12 from J, leaving 15 bases between them. CDR1 is ENHRY and CDR2 is SYGVKD in the germline V gene. The CDR3 bases are TGTGCCATCAGTGATGATGAAAGAGTCGGGCAGTTCTTC. Translating gives CAISDDERVGQFF.

Many counts were recorded for this clonotype. The chain combines TRBV20-1 with TRBJ2-1; 8 bases fit TRBD1. Germline V CDR1 and CDR2: DFQATT, SNEGSKA (reference sequence). After removal of 5 bases from V and 9 bases from J, the junction contained 12 bases not matched to a gene. CDR3 length equals 14 residues. This chain's CDR3 is CSAGPDRGEIEQFF. For the CDR3, the DNA is TGCAGTGCTGGCCCCGACAGGGGCGAAATTGAGCAGTTCTTC.

This clonotype was counted many times. The rearrangement links TRBV5-1 to TRBJ1-1, with D hard to call. Between the trimmed V and J ends, which lost 1 base and 2 bases, there was a span of 9 bases. CDR3 size: 14 residues. CDR1 and CDR2 (germline): SGHRS, YFSETQ. The CDR3 bases are TGCGCCAGCAGCTTGATGGGAAGTAACACTGAAGCTTTCTTT. The encoded protein is CASSLMGSNTEAFF.

The table lists this clonotype with many counts. V usage is TRBV5-1 and J usage is TRBJ2-2, with a tentative D call TRBD1 (6 bases). The CDR3 loop spans 14 amino acids. The germline V and J ends were trimmed by 3 bases and 1 base, with 7 bases remaining between them. Germline V gives CDR1 SGHRS, CDR2 YFSETQ. The CDR3 protein is CASSSTGNTGELFF. In DNA, the CDR3 is TGCGCCAGCAGCTCGACAGGGAACACCGGGGAGCTGTTTTTT.

This clonotype was counted ten times or more. The chain is built from TRBV5-5 and TRBJ2-3; 7 bases map to TRBD1. The CDR3 consists of 17 residues. The germline CDR1 and CDR2 sequences are SGHKS and YYEKEE (reference sequence). Trimming at V came to 3 bases and at J to 5 bases, leaving 15 bases not matched to a gene. The CDR3 spells CASSWLRDRFIGDTQYF. Here the CDR3 DNA reads TGTGCCAGCAGCTGGTTGAGGGACAGATTTATCGGAGATACGCAGTATTTT.

This chain uses TRBV7-2 with TRBJ1-1; tentative D call: TRBD1 (6 bases). The V gene lost 1 base and the J gene lost 6 bases, with 12 bases spanning the gap. Germline CDR1 reads SGHTA; CDR2 reads FQGNSA. The CDR3 loop spans 14 amino acids. The CDR3 DNA sequence: TGTGCCAGCAGCTTAGGACAGGTAAACTCTGAAGCTTTCTTT. Its protein is CASSLGQVNSEAFF.

This clonotype has at least ten counts. This sequence joins TRBV7-9 and TRBJ1-2; D is possibly TRBD1 (6 bases). This CDR3 contains 15 residues. The germline V and J ends were trimmed by 4 bases and 3 bases, with 15 bases remaining between them. Per the germline V gene, CDR1 is SEHNR and CDR2 is FQNEAQ (reference sequence). CDR3 nucleotides: TGTGCCAGCAGCTCAAGACAGGAACCCTACTATGGCTACACCTTC. Protein product: CASSSRQEPYYGYTF.

In its sample, this clonotype was seen many times. This chain links TRBV29-1 with TRBJ2-5, with a tentative D call TRBD1 (7 bases). The CDR3 runs to 12 residues. Germline CDR1 SQVTM, CDR2 ANQGSEA. V lost 7 bases and J lost 1, with 10 bases in between. CDR3 sequence (DNA): TGCAGCGGCGGGACAGCCCAAGAGACCCAGTACTTC. Protein sequence: CSGGTAQETQYF.

This clonotype has ten or more counts. The J gene is TRBJ2-2, the V gene TRBV7-2; TRBD2 might be the D (5 bases). The V gene's germline CDR1 is SGHTA and CDR2 FQGNSA. The germline V and J ends were trimmed by 6 bases and 2 bases, with 22 bases remaining between them. This CDR3 is 18 amino acids long. The CDR3 sequence is CASSYAGIDRDNTGELFF. For the CDR3, the DNA is TGTGCCAGCAGTTATGCGGGTATAGATCGCGATAACACCGGGGAGCTGTTTTTT.

V is TRBV4-3 and J is TRBJ1-1; no firm D call. The germline CDR1 and CDR2 sequences are LGHNA and YSLEER. This CDR3 has 15 amino acids. The V and J ends lost 0 bases and 0 bases respectively, with 8 bases between them. DNA for the CDR3: TGCGCCAGCAGCCAAGACCACCGCATGAACACTGAAGCTTTCTTT. This gives the protein CASSQDHRMNTEAFF.

This clonotype was seen at least ten times. V and J are TRBV5-1 and TRBJ2-3; TRBD1 matches at 10 bases. V lost 6 bases and J lost 4; bases outside the gene matches: 5. CDR1 is SGHRS and CDR2 is YFSETQ in the germline V gene. The CDR3 length is 14 residues. The CDR3 sequence is CASTAGTGADTQYF. CDR3 DNA sequence: TGCGCCAGCACAGCCGGGACAGGGGCAGATACGCAGTATTTT.

In its sample, this clonotype was seen many times. This sequence joins TRBV11-2 and TRBJ2-3, with 10 bases lining up with TRBD2. CDR1 and CDR2 (germline): SGHAT, FQNNGV. The trim removed 4 bases at V and 5 bases at J, leaving 12 bases unmatched. CDR3 length: 17 amino acids. CDR3 nucleotide sequence: TGTGCCAGCAGCTCATGGACTAGCGGAATCCATGGAGATACGCAGTATTTT. Translated: CASSSWTSGIHGDTQYF.

Turning to this clonotype: One base away lies a much larger clone, so this may be a sequencing read error. V is TRBV4-3 and J is TRBJ2-1; a possible D gene is TRBD2 (5 bases). Germline CDR1 LGHNA, CDR2 YSLEER. The CDR3 covers 13 residues. Trimming left V 4 bases short and J 8 bases short, with 12 bases between. Here the CDR3 reads CASSRATADEQFF. The CDR3 DNA follows: TGCGCCAGCAGCCGCGCCACAGCGGATGAGCAGTTCTTC.

This clonotype turned up a few times. The rearrangement uses TRBV9 and TRBJ2-1, with 8 bases fitting TRBD2. Germline loops: CDR1 SGDLS, CDR2 YYNGEE. V gave up 3 bases and J gave up 6 bases; unmatched junction bases: 8. The CDR3 contains 15 residues. The CDR3 coding sequence is TGTGCCAGCAGCGAGTGGGCTAGCGGGTTCAATGAGCAGTTCTTC. The encoded protein is CASSEWASGFNEQFF.

This clonotype was found many times. V gene TRBV28 combines with J gene TRBJ2-3; possibly TRBD1 for D (6 bases). CDR3 length: 14 residues. The V end was cut by 3 bases, the J end by 5 bases, with 12 bases between. Per the germline V gene, CDR1 is MDHEN and CDR2 is SYDVKM. CDR3 DNA sequence: TGTGCCAGCAGTTTCCGCCGGGACATAGATACGCAGTATTTT. Protein: CASSFRRDIDTQYF.